This T cell receptor (beta chain) was identified during a study of cytomegalovirus exposure and HLA in healthy donors listed by TCRdb under 2017. In terms of the full investigation: The 670 or so repertoires of the first cohort and the roughly 110 validation repertoires were produced on the same platform, according to a later analysis. The aim of the study was to test whether cataloging public T cell receptors could identify signatures of past pathogen exposure. In addition to the first cohort of 666 subjects, a separate validation cohort of 100 to 150 different subjects was used. High-throughput TCR immunosequencing, statistical association of individual TCRs with disease status, and machine learning were combined to predict cytomegalovirus infection status.

Receptor libraries were prepared by the immunoSEQ multiplex PCR assay. On the authors' methods: A statistical classification framework was built for diagnosing cytomegalovirus status from the catalog of TCR beta chain sequences. This immuneACCESS table, as held by TCRdb, lists in-frame sequences with V and J called but not all clones. Of the missing ones, under half trace to an unresolved V gene in checked studies; the others have no known cause. V and J calls and clone size come straight from that table; D and trimming were deduced from the DNA. A total of about 120,000 clones appear in this sample, approximately 89% of them only once. Over 1.5% of the sample goes to the ten largest clones. The full study reports these points: The study gave a list of more than 150 TCR beta chains associated with cytomegalovirus. A later analysis found that TCRs clustered in the first cohort also tended to co-occur in the 120 or so validation repertoires, with more than 90% of cluster scores above 0. The validation cohort had no HLA typing available for a later analysis, so co-occurrence within that cohort was assessed over all 120 or so repertoires. In both the original and validation cohorts, the classifier was reported to diagnose cytomegalovirus status with high specificity and sensitivity. In vitro tests confirmed that three of the cytomegalovirus-associated TCR beta chains recognize cytomegalovirus antigens. Most TCR sequences were seen in very few donors, while some public TCRs were found in many individuals. The authors suggested that the approach could potentially be generalized to other disease states and immunological phenotypes.

Donors formed part of the validation cohort, which comprised about 120 subjects and was distinct from the first cohort of under 850 subjects. CDR1 and CDR2 were assigned from the germline V gene (reference sequence) as MNHEY and SMNVEV. The CDR3 has 16 amino acids, counting the end cysteine and phenylalanine. Only the CDR3 portion is preserved as DNA: 48 bases, with reading frame beginning at the first base. Clipping removes 5 bases from V and 2 bases from J, with 8 as the unmatched junction base count. About this clone itself: Its antigen is still unknown. Base qualities are not recorded, but no much larger clone differs from it by a single base.

This receptor chain uses TRBV27 and TRBJ1-5; 8 central bases correspond to TRBD1. The clonotype comes from a woman younger than 30 in good health and CMV-seronegative. The sequenced material came from PBMCs. The nucleotide sequence is given as TGTGCCAGCAGTCCATCACAGGGGGACGGCAATCAGCCCCAGCATTTT. Translated, this gives CASSPSQGDGNQPQHF.